The source of this T cell receptor (beta chain) is a study of T cells in Graves' hyperthyroidism and ophthalmopathy. Study at large: Peripheral blood was collected at initial diagnosis, before any treatment. Study conclusions and caveats: Ophthalmopathy got predicted by the model a median around 6.8 months before its onset.

This CDR3 comprises 16 residues. Germline CDR1 and CDR2: SGHTA and FQGNSA. The trim removed 2 bases at V and 6 bases at J, leaving 10 bases unmatched. Amplification of TCR beta CDR3 regions was performed using RNA transcripts as template. HTBI primers drove first-round RT-PCR of the TCR CDR3. MiXCR, run by TCRdb on the multiplex PCR reads, gives a single entry per CDR3 protein. In the table there are over 700,000 distinct CDR3 sequences, roughly a third of which are singletons. Patients aged 18 to 65 had newly diagnosed hyperthyroidism lasting under 2 months. In the case of this clonotype: The antigen remains unidentified.

This TCR came from a woman in her thirties or forties with Graves' hyperthyroidism. The sequencing input was blood. V and J are TRBV7-2 and TRBJ2-4; the match to TRBD2 covers 7 bases. The CDR3 spells CASSLPARGEGNIQYF. The CDR3 DNA follows: TGTGCCAGCAGCTTACCCGCTCGAGGGGAGGGAAACATTCAGTACTTC.